This T cell receptor (beta chain) came from a study of blood T cell repertoires in COVID-19. Original methodology: Reference gene primer amplification yielded estimated nucleated cell counts. Clones were read by immunoSEQ multiplex PCR, and TCRdb kept only the in-frame ones, dropping some. From that table come the V and J calls and clone size; the DNA was used to work out D and trimming. The table has approximately 300,000 clones, 87% seen once; the top ten hold approximately 5.3%. This CDR3 region has 15 residues. From germline, CDR1 is GTSNPN and CDR2 SVGIG (reference sequence). The V end lost 3 bases, the J end lost 8 bases, and 19 bases lay between the germline ends.

This clonotype was sampled from a woman between 25 and 40 years old who had recovered from COVID-19. The genes are TRBV30 and TRBJ1-4; D is unclear. The sequenced sample was PBMCs or T cells enriched from blood (not recorded which). The CDR3 protein is CAWRNKSLRREKLFF. For the CDR3, the DNA is TGTGCCTGGAGGAACAAGAGCCTAAGGAGGGAAAAACTGTTTTTT.